The TCR beta chain under discussion was sequenced for a study of cytomegalovirus exposure and HLA in healthy donors. Looking at the study overall: An early release of data contained 80 million to 85 million unique TCRs, which came from HLA-typed donors. General study results and limits: Through in vitro validation, a few CMV-associated chains were shown to be specific for CMV antigens. Owing to their indistinguishability, certain V segments, notably TRBV6-2 and TRBV6-3, were excluded.

The PCR was carried out with 60 Vbeta primers and 13 Jbeta primers. The repertoire was sequenced with immunoSEQ multiplex PCR; TCRdb's copy has only in-frame clones and lacks some. The sample yields around 100,000 clones, 79% seen once. Details on this clone: Its antigen is undetermined.

In germline, CDR1 is LNHNV, CDR2 YYDKDF (reference sequence). With 5 bases clipped from V and 7 bases from J, the junction kept 12 bases outside the gene matches. This CDR3 is 16 amino acids long. The TCR comes from a woman aged 18-29 years in good health and CMV-seropositive. This chain joins TRBV15 and TRBJ2-7; 12 bases agree with TRBD1. The sequencing sample was made of PBMCs. In nucleotides, the CDR3 is TGTGCCACCAGCTTCCTAGAGGGACAGGGGGCGCGGGAGCAGTACTTC. This encodes CATSFLEGQGAREQYF.